This TCR beta chain came from a study of cytomegalovirus exposure and HLA in healthy donors. The PCR employed 60 Vbeta primers together with 13 Jbeta primers. Measured with immunoSEQ multiplex PCR; TCRdb has only the in-frame clones, and not every one. The data contain more than 150,000 clones, about 80% of them singletons. CDR1 and CDR2 from the germline V gene are MDHEN and SYDVKM. This CDR3 comprises 16 residues. J was trimmed by 7 bases and V by 2 bases; bases with no gene match: 9. The sequence was obtained from a man aged 40-55 years in good health and CMV-seronegative. The V gene is TRBV28, the J gene TRBJ1-5, with 9 nucleotides matching TRBD1. The specimen sequenced was PBMCs. The CDR3 spells CASSLVSQGARQPQHF. The CDR3 bases are TGTGCCAGCAGTTTAGTATCACAGGGGGCGAGGCAGCCCCAGCATTTT. Combining the CDR3 with reference TRBV28 and TRBJ1-5 gives the whole variable domain DVKVTQSSRYLVKRTGEKVFLECVQDMDHENMFWYRQDPGLGLRLIYFSYDVKMKEKGDIPEGYSVSREKKERFSLILESASTNQTSMYLCASSLVSQGARQPQHFGDGTRLSIL.